This T cell receptor (beta chain) is drawn from a study of blood T cell repertoires in COVID-19. Study at large: There were acute and convalescent COVID-19 samples, and they came from the United States, Italy and Spain. Sources were T cells, B-cell-depleted T cells, or PBMCs; the material itself was cDNA or gDNA.

V shed 1 base and J 3 bases; nucleotides not matched to a gene: 6. Germline CDR1 is GTSNPN and CDR2 is SVGIG (reference sequence). The CDR3 totals 15 residues. This clone was found once. In the authors' workflow: Scientists estimated how many nucleated cells there were by amplifying reference gene primers. Using immunoSEQ multiplex PCR, the repertoire was profiled, and TCRdb retains in-frame clones only, with some absent. V and J calls and clone size are those listed in that table; D and trimming were worked out from the DNA. The profile shows a few hundred thousand clones, about 89% of them singletons.

The sequence came from a man aged 40-55 years with acute or convalescent COVID-19. The chain carries TRBV30 and TRBJ1-5; 7 bases are shared with TRBD1. The sample taken for sequencing was peripheral blood. The CDR3, as DNA: TGTGCCTGGAGTGAAGGGACAGAACACAATCAGCCCCAGCATTTT. This translates into CAWSEGTEHNQPQHF.